The T cell receptor (beta chain) described here comes from a study of PD-L1 blockade in urothelial cancer. As for the study in general: Previous chemotherapy exposure amounted to 0 to 3 regimens for patients. Analyses used blood from 3 weeks (second dose) and 6 weeks after treatment start.

This CDR3 contains 12 residues. Germline CDR1 reads LNHNV; CDR2 reads YYDKDF (reference sequence). Trimming removed 6 bases from V and 6 bases from J, with 8 bases in between. The time point here: pretreatment peripheral blood. Locally advanced or metastatic urothelial carcinoma affected all patients. TCRdb's table, derived via immunoSEQ multiplex PCR, lists solely in-frame clones and lacks some. The sample has approximately 86,000 clones, over 80% seen once. Material: PBMCs, obtained around atezolizumab (anti-PD-L1) treatment. This clonotype was obtained from a man aged 35 to 55 with urothelial cancer. The chain couples TRBV15 to TRBJ1-4; D gene uncertain. CDR3 nucleotides: TGTGCCACCAGAGACTGGGATGAAAAACTGTTTTTT. This gives the protein CATRDWDEKLFF.